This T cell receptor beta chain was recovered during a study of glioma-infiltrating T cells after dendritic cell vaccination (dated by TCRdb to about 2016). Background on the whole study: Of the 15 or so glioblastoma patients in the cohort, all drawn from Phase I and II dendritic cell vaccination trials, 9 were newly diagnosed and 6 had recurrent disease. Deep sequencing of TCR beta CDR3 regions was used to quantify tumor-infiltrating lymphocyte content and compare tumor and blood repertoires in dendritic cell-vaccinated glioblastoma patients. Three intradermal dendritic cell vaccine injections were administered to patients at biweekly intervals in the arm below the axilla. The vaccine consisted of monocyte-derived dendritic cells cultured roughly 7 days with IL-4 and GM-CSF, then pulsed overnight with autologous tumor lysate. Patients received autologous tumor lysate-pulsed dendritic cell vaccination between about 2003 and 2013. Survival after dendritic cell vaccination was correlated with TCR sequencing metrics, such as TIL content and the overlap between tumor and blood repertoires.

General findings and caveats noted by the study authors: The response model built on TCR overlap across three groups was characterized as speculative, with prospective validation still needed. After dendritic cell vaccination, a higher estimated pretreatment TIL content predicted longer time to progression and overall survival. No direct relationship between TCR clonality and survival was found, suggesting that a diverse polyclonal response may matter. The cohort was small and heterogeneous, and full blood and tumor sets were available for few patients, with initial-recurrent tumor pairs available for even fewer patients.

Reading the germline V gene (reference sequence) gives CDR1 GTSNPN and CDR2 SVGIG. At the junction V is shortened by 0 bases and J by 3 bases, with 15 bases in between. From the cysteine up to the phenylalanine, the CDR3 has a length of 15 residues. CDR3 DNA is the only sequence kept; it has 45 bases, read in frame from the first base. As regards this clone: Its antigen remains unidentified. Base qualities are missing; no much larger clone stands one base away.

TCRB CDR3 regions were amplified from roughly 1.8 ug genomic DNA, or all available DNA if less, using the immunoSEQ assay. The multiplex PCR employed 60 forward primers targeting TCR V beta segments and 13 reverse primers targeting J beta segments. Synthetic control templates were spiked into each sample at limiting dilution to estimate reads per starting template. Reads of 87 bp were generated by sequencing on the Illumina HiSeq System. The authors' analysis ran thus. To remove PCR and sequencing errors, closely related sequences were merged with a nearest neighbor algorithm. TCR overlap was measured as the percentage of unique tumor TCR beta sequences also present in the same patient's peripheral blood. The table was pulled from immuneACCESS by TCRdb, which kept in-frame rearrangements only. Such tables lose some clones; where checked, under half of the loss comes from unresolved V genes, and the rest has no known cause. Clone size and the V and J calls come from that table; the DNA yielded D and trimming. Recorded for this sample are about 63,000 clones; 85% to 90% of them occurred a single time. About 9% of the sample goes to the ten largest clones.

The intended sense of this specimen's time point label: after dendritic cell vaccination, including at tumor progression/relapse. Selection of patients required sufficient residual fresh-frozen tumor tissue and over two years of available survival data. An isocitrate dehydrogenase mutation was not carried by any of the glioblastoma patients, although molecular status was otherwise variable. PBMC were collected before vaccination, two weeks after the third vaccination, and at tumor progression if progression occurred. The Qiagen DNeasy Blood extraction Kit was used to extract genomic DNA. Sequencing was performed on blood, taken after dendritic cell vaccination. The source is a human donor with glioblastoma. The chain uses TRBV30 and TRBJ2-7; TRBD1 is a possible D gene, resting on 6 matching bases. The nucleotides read TGTGCCTGGAGTGTACGGCGACAGGCCCTCTACGAGCAGTACTTC. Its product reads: CAWSVRRQALYEQYF.